The TCR beta chain under discussion was sequenced for a study of neurological immune-mediated disorders. Study outcomes and limitations: The authors found no clinical or MRI feature associated with the multiple sclerosis repertoire cluster.

Germline-derived CDR1 and CDR2 are SGHVS and FNYEAQ. The V gene lost 5 bases and the J gene lost 5 bases, with 9 bases spanning the gap. The CDR3 has 12 amino acids. TCRdb reprocessed the 5' RACE reads with MiXCR, giving one entry per CDR3 protein. The sample lists 55,000 to 85,000 distinct CDR3 sequences; approximately 3.3% were seen once. This clonotype appeared many times. Its antigen is not identified. This sequence joins TRBV7-6 and TRBJ1-1, with unresolved D. The sequenced sample consisted of PBMCs. This TCR was sampled from a woman aged 45 to 65 with multiple sclerosis. The CDR3 nucleotides are TGTGCCAGCAGCCGCATGGGAACTGAAGCTTTCTTT. The encoded protein is CASSRMGTEAFF.